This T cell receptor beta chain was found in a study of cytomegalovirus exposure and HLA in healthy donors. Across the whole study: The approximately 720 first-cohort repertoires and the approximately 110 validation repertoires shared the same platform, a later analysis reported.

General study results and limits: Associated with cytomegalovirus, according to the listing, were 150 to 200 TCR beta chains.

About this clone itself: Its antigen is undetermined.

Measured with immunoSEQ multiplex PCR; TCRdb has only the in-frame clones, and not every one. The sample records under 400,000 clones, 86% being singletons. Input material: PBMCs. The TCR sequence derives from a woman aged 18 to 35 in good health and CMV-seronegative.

CDR3 coding DNA: TGTGCCAGCAGCCCCTCTGCCCGGAGGATTGACGAGCAGTACTTC. The encoded protein is CASSPSARRIDEQYF. V is TRBV11-3 and J is TRBJ2-7; D may be TRBD2 (5 bases). The germline V gene encodes CDR1 SGHNT and CDR2 YENEEA. The V end was cut by 5 bases, the J end by 5 bases, with 19 bases between. This CDR3 is 15 amino acids long.